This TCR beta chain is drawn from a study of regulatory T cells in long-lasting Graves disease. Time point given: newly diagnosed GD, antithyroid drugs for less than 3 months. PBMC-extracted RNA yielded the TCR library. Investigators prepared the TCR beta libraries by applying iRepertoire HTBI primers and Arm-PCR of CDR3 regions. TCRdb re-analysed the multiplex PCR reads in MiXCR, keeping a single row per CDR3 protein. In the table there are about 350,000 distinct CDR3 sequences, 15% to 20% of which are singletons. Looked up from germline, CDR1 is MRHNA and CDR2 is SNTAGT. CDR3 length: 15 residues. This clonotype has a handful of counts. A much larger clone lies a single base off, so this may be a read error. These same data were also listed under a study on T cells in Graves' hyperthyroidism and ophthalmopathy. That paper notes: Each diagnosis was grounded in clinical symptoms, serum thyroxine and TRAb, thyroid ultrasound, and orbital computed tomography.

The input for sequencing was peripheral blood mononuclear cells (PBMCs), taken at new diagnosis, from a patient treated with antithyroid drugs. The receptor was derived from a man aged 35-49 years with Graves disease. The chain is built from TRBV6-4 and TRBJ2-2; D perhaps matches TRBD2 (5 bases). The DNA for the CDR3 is TGTGCCAGCAGTGAAGGGTTGGGTCTCGCCGGGGAGCTGGTTTTT. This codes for CASSEGLGLAGELVF.